These 32 T cell receptor beta chains came from one sample sequenced in a study of molecular identifiers for immune sequencing clone quantification. TCRdb reanalysed the PCR reads using MiXCR and keeps one entry per CDR3 protein. The sample holds hundreds of thousands of distinct CDR3 sequences, over 20% seen once. Sequencing input: naive CD8+ T cells from blood, with Jurkat cell RNA spiked in. Sample subset: FACS-sorted CD8+CD4-CCR7+CD45RA+ naive T cells. The receptors here all came from a human donor in good health. Some libraries in this study had Jurkat cell RNA spiked in.

In its sample, this clonotype was seen many times. The chain combines TRBV12-5 with TRBJ2-5; the D gene could be TRBD1 or TRBD2 (5 bases each). The V gene lost 2 bases and the J gene lost 1 base, with 14 bases spanning the gap. This CDR3 comprises 16 residues. The germline CDR1 and CDR2 sequences are LGHNT and FRNRAP. The CDR3 DNA sequence: TGTGCTAGTGGTTTGTTGACTACCGGGACCCAAGAGACCCAGTACTTC. This encodes CASGLLTTGTQETQYF.

This sequence joins TRBV29-1 and TRBJ2-5, with 12 bases identical to TRBD2. CDR1 is SQVTM and CDR2 is ANQGSEA in the germline V gene. CDR3 length equals 20 residues. The V segment lost 0 bases and the J segment 1 base; nucleotides outside the gene matches: 15. The DNA for the CDR3 is TGCAGCGTTGAAGATATAGGGCGGGGACTAGCGGGCACCTCCCAAGAGACCCAGTACTTC. Protein product: CSVEDIGRGLAGTSQETQYF.

This clonotype was found many times. Here the CDR3 reads CASSTTGVSGQETQYF. Written as DNA, the CDR3 is TGTGCCAGCAGCACAACAGGGGTTTCCGGCCAAGAGACCCAGTACTTC. The rearrangement uses TRBV28 and TRBJ2-5, with 7 bases identical to TRBD1. This CDR3 is built from 16 residues. CDR1 MDHEN and CDR2 SYDVKM come from the germline V gene. V was clipped by 6 bases and J by 1 base; unmatched bases: 11.

This clonotype was picked up many times. CDR3 DNA: TGTGCCAGCAGTCCCGGGACAGGGGGCAAAGAGACCCAGTACTTC. This codes for CASSPGTGGKETQYF. The chain is built from TRBV28 and TRBJ2-5; 12 bases match TRBD1. V gave up 5 bases and J gave up 3 bases; unmatched junction bases: 4. There are 15 residues in the CDR3. CDR1 is MDHEN and CDR2 is SYDVKM in the germline V gene.

There are many counts of this clonotype. V is TRBV7-2 and J is TRBJ2-7; D is uncertain. This CDR3 comprises 14 residues. Trimming took off 1 base at V and 0 bases at J, with 7 bases between the two ends. In germline, CDR1 is SGHTA, CDR2 FQGNSA. CDR3 sequence: CASSLVSSSYEQYF. The CDR3 region has the DNA TGTGCCAGCAGCTTAGTATCTAGCTCCTACGAGCAGTACTTC.

Many counts were recorded for this clonotype. This sequence joins TRBV7-8 and TRBJ2-3; 13 bases match TRBD2. Trimming cost V 5 bases and J 2 bases; bases outside gene matches: 7. The germline gives CDR1 SGHVS, CDR2 FQNEAQ. This CDR3 has 17 residues. This chain's CDR3 is CASSLRLAGGNTDTQYF. The CDR3, as DNA: TGTGCCAGCAGCCTCAGACTAGCGGGGGGCAACACAGATACGCAGTATTTT.

This clonotype has ten or more counts. This rearrangement joins TRBV20-1 to TRBJ2-5; 9 nucleotides align to TRBD2. CDR3 length: 16 residues. CDR1 DFQATT and CDR2 SNEGSKA come from the germline V gene (reference sequence). V lost 0 bases and J lost 5; bases outside the gene matches: 10. CDR3 coding DNA: TGCAGTGCTAGAGATCGGGCGGGGGGGCCTTTGGAGACCCAGTACTTC. This gives the protein CSARDRAGGPLETQYF.

Ten or more counts support this clonotype. The rearrangement uses TRBV7-2 and TRBJ2-7, with D hard to call. The length of the CDR3 is 13 residues. CDR1 and CDR2 from the germline V gene are SGHTA and FQGNSA. Trimming left V 5 bases short and J 3 bases short, with 11 bases between. The CDR3 loop is CASSQPGFYEQYF. In nucleotides, the CDR3 is TGTGCCAGCAGCCAACCGGGTTTCTACGAGCAGTACTTC.

At least ten counts were recorded for this clonotype. This chain connects TRBV27 to TRBJ1-5, with D uncertain. The CDR3 extends over 13 amino acids. The V end was cut by 0 bases, the J end by 7 bases, with 7 bases between. Germline V lookup: CDR1 MNHEY, CDR2 SMNVEV (reference sequence). CDR3 region: CASSLSAHQPQHF. The CDR3 nucleotides read TGTGCCAGCAGTTTATCTGCCCACCAGCCCCAGCATTTT.

This clonotype showed up many times. This rearrangement joins TRBV7-9 to TRBJ2-3, with D possibly matching TRBD1 (6 bases). Germline V gives CDR1 SEHNR, CDR2 FQNEAQ (reference sequence). This CDR3 is 15 amino acids long. Trimming cost V 3 bases and J 6 bases, with 16 bases left between them. The DNA for the CDR3 is TGTGCCAGCAGCTTGGAAACAACAGGGTCCGATACGCAGTATTTT. It is translated as CASSLETTGSDTQYF.

Notes on this clonotype: A much bigger clone sits one base away, suggesting this may be a read error. V usage is TRBV10-2 and J usage is TRBJ1-5; D ambiguous. This CDR3 spans 13 amino acids. The germline V gene encodes CDR1 WSHSY and CDR2 SAAADI. CDR3 loop: CASAMYNNQPQHF. In DNA, the CDR3 is TGCGCAAGCGCCATGTATAACAATCAGCCCCAGCATTTT.

This clonotype was detected ten times or more. The CDR3 spells CASRLDKGFGEQFF. For the CDR3, the DNA is TGCGCCAGCAGGCTCGATAAGGGTTTCGGTGAGCAGTTCTTC. The chain uses TRBV4-1 and TRBJ2-1; D uncertain. V was trimmed by 6 bases and J by 9 bases, leaving 18 bases between them. Germline assignment: CDR1 MGHRA and CDR2 YSYEKL. There are 14 residues in the CDR3.

Ten or more counts support this clonotype. The chain is built from TRBV6-6 and TRBJ2-1; 12 nucleotides match TRBD2. CDR1 and CDR2 (germline): MNHNY, SVGAGI (reference sequence). With 5 bases clipped from V and 5 bases from J, the junction kept 4 bases outside the gene matches. This CDR3 region has 15 residues. CDR3 sequence: CASSPRTSGDNEQFF. CDR3 DNA sequence: TGTGCCAGCAGTCCTAGGACTAGCGGGGACAATGAGCAGTTCTTC.

This clonotype occurred a few times. The genes are TRBV7-8 and TRBJ2-1; D unclear. Germline V gives CDR1 SGHVS, CDR2 FQNEAQ. Trimming cost V 2 bases and J 0 bases, with 17 bases left between them. CDR3 length equals 18 residues. CDR3 loop: CASSLTVGRASSYNEQFF. The CDR3 DNA reads as TGTGCCAGCAGCTTAACCGTCGGAAGGGCCAGCTCCTACAATGAGCAGTTCTTC.

This clonotype appeared once. The chain joins TRBV5-5 to TRBJ2-7; possibly TRBD1 for D (6 bases). The CDR3 runs 13 residues. V lost 6 bases, J lost 3 bases, and 13 bases lay in between. Germline V lookup: CDR1 SGHKS, CDR2 YYEKEE (reference sequence). This CDR3 reads CASNPGQVYEQYF. Written as DNA, the CDR3 is TGTGCCAGCAACCCGGGACAAGTCTACGAGCAGTACTTC.

This clonotype was seen a handful of times. A much larger clone differs from this one at a single base, so this may be a read error. This chain joins TRBV29-1 and TRBJ2-3; 9 bases map to TRBD1. Germline V lookup: CDR1 SQVTM, CDR2 ANQGSEA. This CDR3 is built from 15 residues. CDR3 protein: CSAEGTGRYTDTQYF. In nucleotides, the CDR3 is TGCAGCGCTGAAGGGACAGGGAGATACACAGATACGCAGTATTTT.

The table lists this clonotype with a few counts. The J gene is TRBJ2-7, the V gene TRBV13, with 8 bases that match TRBD1. Unmatched junction bases numbered 7, after V lost 5 bases and J lost 1 base. The CDR3 consists of 15 residues. The germline CDR1 and CDR2 sequences are PRHDT and FYEKMQ (reference sequence). This CDR3 reads CASSRAQGASYEQYF. CDR3 coding DNA: TGTGCCAGCAGCCGGGCGCAGGGGGCGTCCTACGAGCAGTACTTC. The full variable domain, with the rest looked up from reference TRBV13 and TRBJ2-7, is AAGVIQSPRHLIKEKRETATLKCYPIPRHDTVYWYQQGPGQDPQFLISFYEKMQSDKGSIPDRFSAQQFSDYHSELNMSSLELGDSALYFCASSRAQGASYEQYFGPGTRLTVT.

This clonotype was observed many times. The chain joins TRBV7-9 to TRBJ2-3, with unresolved D. V was pared by 5 bases and J by 0 bases, with 18 bases between. CDR1 is SEHNR, CDR2 FQNEAQ, per germline (reference sequence). This CDR3 is built from 17 residues. The CDR3 region has the DNA TGTGCCAGCAGCCCGCCGGATCTGGGGATGAGCACAGATACGCAGTATTTT. This encodes CASSPPDLGMSTDTQYF.

The chain has TRBV6-1 and TRBJ2-7; the D call may be TRBD1 or TRBD2 (5 bases each). Germline V gene lookup returns CDR1 MNHNS and CDR2 SASEGT. The CDR3 sequence is 17 residues long. V was shortened by 1 base and J by 3 bases, with 19 bases between the two germline ends. The CDR3 spells CASSEVVGTAGFYEQYF. The CDR3, as DNA: TGTGCCAGCAGTGAAGTGGTGGGGACCGCTGGTTTCTACGAGCAGTACTTC.

Regarding this clonotype: This may be a read error: a much more frequent sequence differs by one nucleotide. J is TRBJ2-5 and V is TRBV7-8, with 12 bases that match TRBD2. The CDR3 runs 15 residues. Germline V lookup: CDR1 SGHVS, CDR2 FQNEAQ. CDR3 sequence reads: CAGSERLAGEETQYF. CDR3 nucleotide sequence: TGTGCCGGCAGCGAACGACTAGCGGGAGAAGAGACCCAGTACTTC.

Worth noting for this clonotype: The junction departs from germline at one end; a sequencing error may be responsible. This chain connects TRBV3-1 to TRBJ1-1; no clear D. Germline assignment: CDR1 LGHDT and CDR2 YNNKEL (reference sequence). CDR3 length: 16 amino acids. CDR3 protein: CASSQDLRVENTGAFF. Here the CDR3 DNA reads TGTGCCAGCAGCCAAGATCTCCGGGTTGAAAACACTGGAGCTTTCTTT. Combining the CDR3 with reference TRBV3-1 and TRBJ1-1 gives the whole variable domain DTAVSQTPKYLVTQMGNDKSIKCEQNLGHDTMYWYKQDSKKFLKIMFSYNNKELIINETVPNRFSPKSPDKAHLNLHINSLELGDSAVYFCASSQDLRVENTGAFFGQGTRLTVV.

This clonotype was observed at least ten times. CDR3 region: CASSLVGVTSTDTQYF. In DNA form, the CDR3 reads TGTGCCAGCAGCCTCGTGGGCGTCACAAGCACAGATACGCAGTATTTT. The chain uses TRBV12-3 or TRBV12-4 and TRBJ2-3, with D hard to call. Trimming cost V 6 bases and J 0 bases, with 16 bases left between them. The CDR3 has 16 amino acids.

As regards this clonotype: Since a much larger clone is just one base distant, this may be a read error. The V gene is TRBV4-1, the J gene TRBJ1-5; no firm D call. V was pared by 1 base and J by 6 bases, with 4 bases between. The CDR3 extends over 12 amino acids. Germline assignment: CDR1 MGHRA and CDR2 YSYEKL. The CDR3 reads CASSQGSQPQHF. The CDR3 DNA sequence: TGCGCCAGCAGCCAAGGAAGTCAGCCCCAGCATTTT.

At least ten counts were recorded for this clonotype. The genes are TRBV4-3 and TRBJ2-7, with 13 bases lining up with TRBD2. Germline V gives CDR1 LGHNA, CDR2 YSLEER. V lost 1 base to trimming and J lost 4 bases; unmatched junction nucleotides: 1. CDR3 length: 15 amino acids. The CDR3 DNA reads as TGCGCCAGCAGCCAAGTACTAGCGGGGGGGTACGAGCAGTACTTC. Protein sequence: CASSQVLAGGYEQYF.

About this clonotype: This could be a read error, since a much larger clone is one nucleotide away. V and J are TRBV7-6 and TRBJ2-1; possibly TRBD2 for D (6 bases). This CDR3 region has 16 residues. CDR1 is SGHVS, CDR2 FNYEAQ, per germline. CDR3 DNA: TGTGCCAGCAGCCCCCGGGGGTCGGGGGAAGACAATGGGCAGTTCTTC. Amino acid sequence: CASSPRGSGEDNGQFF.

About this clonotype: The junction shows a germline mismatch at one end, possibly a read error. The V and J genes are TRBV7-9 and TRBJ1-5, with 8 bases identical to TRBD1. Germline V CDR1 and CDR2: SEHNR, FQNEAQ (reference sequence). This CDR3 spans 15 amino acids. In nucleotides, the CDR3 is TGTGCCAGCAGCTCGGACAGGGAGGGGAATCAGCTCCAGCATTTT. Translating it yields CASSSDREGNQLQHF. The complete variable domain, with remaining parts taken from reference TRBV7-9 and TRBJ1-5, reads DTGVSQNPRHKITKRGQNVTFRCDPISEHNRLYWYRQTLGQGPEFLTYFQNEAQLEKSRLLSDRFSAERPKGSFSTLEIQRTEQGDSAMYLCASSSDREGNQLQHFGDGTRLSIL.

This clonotype was found many times. This chain joins TRBV9 and TRBJ1-4, with 7 nucleotides matching TRBD1. J was trimmed by 6 bases and V by 4 bases; bases with no gene match: 9. This CDR3 region has 15 residues. Germline loops: CDR1 SGDLS, CDR2 YYNGEE. As DNA, the CDR3 is TGTGCCAGCAGCCCCGGACAGGCAGGTTATGAAAAACTGTTTTTT. It yields the protein CASSPGQAGYEKLFF.

This clonotype was recorded many times. The rearrangement joins TRBV6-2 or TRBV6-3 to TRBJ1-1; D not resolved. There are 13 residues in the CDR3. Germline-derived CDR1 and CDR2 are MNHEY and SVGEGT. Trimming removed 0 bases from V and 6 bases from J, with 8 bases in between. CDR3 sequence reads: CASSYSGIAEAFF. The CDR3 DNA reads as TGTGCCAGCAGTTACTCAGGGATCGCTGAAGCTTTCTTT.

The chain couples TRBV19 to TRBJ2-7; 9 positions agree with TRBD1. V lost 4 bases and J lost 7; bases outside the gene matches: 23. From germline, CDR1 is LNHDA and CDR2 SQIVND (reference sequence). The CDR3 length is 19 residues. The CDR3 sequence: CASSSPGQGSPWTSGEQYF. CDR3 nucleotide sequence: TGTGCCAGTAGTAGTCCGGGACAGGGATCTCCCTGGACATCGGGGGAGCAGTACTTC.

There are many counts of this clonotype. This chain connects TRBV9 to TRBJ2-7; no clear D gene. The V end lost 3 bases, the J end lost 3 bases, and 13 bases lay between the germline ends. Germline values: CDR1 SGDLS, CDR2 YYNGEE. The CDR3 consists of 14 residues. The CDR3: CASSAGPTNYEQYF. DNA of the CDR3: TGTGCCAGCAGCGCCGGGCCTACCAACTACGAGCAGTACTTC.

There are many counts of this clonotype. The CDR3 sequence is CASSPTGGYTEAFF. The CDR3 bases are TGTGCCAGCAGTCCGACAGGGGGCTACACTGAAGCTTTCTTT. The rearrangement uses TRBV2 and TRBJ1-1; 10 bases are a match to TRBD1. This CDR3 has 14 residues. Germline V gene lookup returns CDR1 SNHLY and CDR2 FYNNEI. The trim removed 5 bases at V and 3 bases at J, leaving 3 bases unmatched.

Regarding this clonotype: A read error may produce the germline difference seen at one junction end. The V gene is TRBV5-1, the J gene TRBJ1-3; D is ambiguous. CDR1 and CDR2 from the germline V gene are SGHRS and YFSETQ. The CDR3 length is 16 residues. The CDR3 loop reads CASSQEGVSSGNTTYF. The CDR3 coding sequence is TGCGCCAGCAGCCAAGAGGGAGTGAGCTCTGGAAACACCACATATTTT.